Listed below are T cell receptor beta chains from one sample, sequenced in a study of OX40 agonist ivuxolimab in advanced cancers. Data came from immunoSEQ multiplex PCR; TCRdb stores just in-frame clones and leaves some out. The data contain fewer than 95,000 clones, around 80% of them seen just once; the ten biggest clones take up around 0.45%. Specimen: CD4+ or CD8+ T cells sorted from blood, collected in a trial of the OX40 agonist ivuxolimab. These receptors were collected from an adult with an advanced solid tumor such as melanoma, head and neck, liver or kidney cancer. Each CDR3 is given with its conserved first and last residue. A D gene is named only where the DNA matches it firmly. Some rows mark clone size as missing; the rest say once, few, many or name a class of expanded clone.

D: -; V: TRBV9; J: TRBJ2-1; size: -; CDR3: CASASSRSYNEQFF; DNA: TGTGCCAGCGCCTCGAGTCGGTCCTACAATGAGCAGTTCTTC
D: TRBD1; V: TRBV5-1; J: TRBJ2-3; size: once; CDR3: CASSSQTGKDTQYF; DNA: TGCGCCAGCAGCTCCCAGACAGGGAAGGATACGCAGTATTTT
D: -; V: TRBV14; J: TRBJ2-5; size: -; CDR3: CASSPIRPTETQYF; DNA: TGTGCCAGCAGCCCCATCCGACCTACAGAGACCCAGTACTTC
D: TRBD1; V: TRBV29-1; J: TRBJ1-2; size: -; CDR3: CSAGQAGYTF; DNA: TGCAGCGCCGGACAGGCTGGCTACACCTTC
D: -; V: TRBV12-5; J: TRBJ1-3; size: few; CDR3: CARGNTIYF; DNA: TGTGCTAGAGGAAACACCATATATTTT
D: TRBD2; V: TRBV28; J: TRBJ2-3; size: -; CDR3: CASSPLAGNTDTQYF; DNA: TGTGCCAGCAGTCCCTTAGCGGGAAACACAGATACGCAGTATTTT
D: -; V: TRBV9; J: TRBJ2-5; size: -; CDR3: CASSVAGGVGETQYF; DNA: TGTGCCAGCAGCGTAGCAGGCGGAGTTGGGGAGACCCAGTACTTC
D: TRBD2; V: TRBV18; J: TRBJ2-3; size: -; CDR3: CASSPPSRSGGKDTQYF; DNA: TGTGCCAGCTCACCACCCTCTAGGAGCGGGGGGAAAGATACGCAGTATTTT
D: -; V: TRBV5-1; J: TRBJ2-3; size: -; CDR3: CASRKGGTDTQYF; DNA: TGCGCCAGCCGTAAAGGAGGCACAGATACGCAGTATTTT
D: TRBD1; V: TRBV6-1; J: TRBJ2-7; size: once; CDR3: CASSVSPDRTFYEQYF; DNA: TGTGCCAGCAGTGTCTCTCCGGACAGGACCTTCTACGAGCAGTACTTC
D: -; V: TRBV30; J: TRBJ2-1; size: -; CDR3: CALAGGNTYNEQFF; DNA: TGTGCCCTTGCGGGCGGGAACACCTACAATGAGCAGTTCTTC
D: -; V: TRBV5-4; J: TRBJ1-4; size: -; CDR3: CASSLYNEKLFF; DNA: TGTGCCAGCAGCCTATATAATGAAAAACTGTTTTTT
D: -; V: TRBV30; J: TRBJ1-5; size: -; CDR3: CAWSNGREQPQHF; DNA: TGTGCCTGGAGTAATGGGAGGGAACAGCCCCAGCATTTT